This T cell receptor beta chain emerged from a study of T-cell reconstitution after alpha-beta-depleted transplantation in children. Study conclusions and caveats: Surviving recipient T cells and thymic progenitors underlay high day-60 TCRbeta diversity in some patients. The origin of alpha-beta T cells about two months after transplant was reportedly several hundred expanded graft clones.

Preparing the TCRbeta library involved the use of unique molecular identifiers. TCRdb used MiXCR to reprocess the PCR reads, holding one entry per CDR3 protein. Of about 580,000 distinct CDR3 sequences listed, about 21% are singletons. This clonotype was recorded at least ten times. Its antigen is not known. After removal of 6 bases from V and 4 bases from J, the junction contained 13 bases not matched to a gene. The CDR3 runs 16 residues. CDR1 SGHDN and CDR2 FVKESK come from the germline V gene. Here the sequenced sample was PBMCs, mostly from graft donor cells, taken 360 days after TCRalphabeta/CD19-depleted stem cell transplant. The sequence was obtained from a boy in the first two years of life who had a stem cell transplant for acute myeloid leukemia, so the T cells may come from the graft donor. The gene calls are TRBV14 and TRBJ2-5; 8 bases map to TRBD2. The CDR3 sequence: CASSFLPGLGGETQYF. CDR3 in DNA: TGTGCCAGCAGTTTCCTTCCGGGACTAGGGGGAGAGACCCAGTACTTC.